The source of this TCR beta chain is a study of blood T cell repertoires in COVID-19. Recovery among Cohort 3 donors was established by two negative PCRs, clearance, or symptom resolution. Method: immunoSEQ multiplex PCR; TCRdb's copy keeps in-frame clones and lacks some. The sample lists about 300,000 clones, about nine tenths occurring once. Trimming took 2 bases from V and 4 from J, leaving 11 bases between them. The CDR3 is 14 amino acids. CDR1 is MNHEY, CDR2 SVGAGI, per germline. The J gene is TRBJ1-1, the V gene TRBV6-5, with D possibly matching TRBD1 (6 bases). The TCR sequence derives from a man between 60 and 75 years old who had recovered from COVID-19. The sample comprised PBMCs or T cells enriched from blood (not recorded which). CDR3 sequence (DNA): TGTGCCAGCAGTTACCTCGGACAGTTCACTGAAGCTTTCTTT. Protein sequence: CASSYLGQFTEAFF.